The clone carrying this T cell receptor (beta chain) was counted once. Its antigen is still unknown. This entry comes from a study of OX40 agonist ivuxolimab in advanced cancers. The study's findings and limits: Determination of antigen specificity was not performed for the expanded peripheral T cells. Certain nonresponding patients likewise had low normalized T-cell clonal expansion.

TCRdb keeps only in-frame clones here, not all; method: immunoSEQ multiplex PCR. The repertoire holds fewer than 75,000 clones, with about 89% as singletons. Germline V gene lookup returns CDR1 GTSNPN and CDR2 SVGIG (reference sequence). The CDR3 covers 13 residues. V lost 2 bases, J lost 5 bases, and 4 bases stayed unmatched. Blood was sampled at baseline, cycle 4 day 1, and cycle 7 day 1. This sample comprised CD4+ or CD8+ T cells sorted from blood, obtained in a trial of the OX40 agonist ivuxolimab. The TCR originated in an adult with an advanced solid tumor such as melanoma, head and neck, liver or kidney cancer. The rearrangement uses TRBV30 and TRBJ1-2; 8 bases align to TRBD1. The CDR3 sequence is CAWSPDRGYGYTF. The CDR3 region has the DNA TGTGCCTGGAGTCCCGACAGGGGATATGGCTACACCTTC.